This T cell receptor beta chain is from a study of blood T cells in healthy people across ages. It was with a sample-barcoded 5' primer and a J-beta primer mix that a second PCR of about 7 to 12 cycles was run. TCRdb redid the calling of the 5' RACE reads with MiXCR, one entry per CDR3 protein. The sample comprises roughly 1,300,000 distinct CDR3 sequences, roughly 64% of which are singletons, and 6.5% to 8% rests with the top ten. CDR3 length: 16 residues. CDR1 SNHLY and CDR2 FYNNEI come from the germline V gene. With 6 bases removed from V and 0 bases from J, the gap between germline ends came to 17 bases.

The sample was blood. The receptor comes from a man aged 18 to 30 in good health. The rearrangement links TRBV2 to TRBJ1-2; no clear D. CDR3 bases: TGTGCCAGCAGAGCGGACGTGGGGTCTCCTAACTATGGCTACACCTTC. This sequence encodes CASRADVGSPNYGYTF.